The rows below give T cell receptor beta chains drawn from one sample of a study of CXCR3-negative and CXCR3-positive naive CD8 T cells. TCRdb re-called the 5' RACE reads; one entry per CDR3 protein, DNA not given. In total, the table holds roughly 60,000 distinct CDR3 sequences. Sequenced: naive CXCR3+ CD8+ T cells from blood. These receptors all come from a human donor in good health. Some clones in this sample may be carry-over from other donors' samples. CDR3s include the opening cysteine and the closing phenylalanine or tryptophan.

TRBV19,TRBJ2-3,CASIDKPGGFPDTQYF
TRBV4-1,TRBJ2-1,CASSQEWRGGDEQFF
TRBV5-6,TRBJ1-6,CASSPRAGLQHSPLHF
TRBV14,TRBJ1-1,CASSHLYRGSTEAFF
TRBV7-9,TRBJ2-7,CASSLPGTSYEQYF
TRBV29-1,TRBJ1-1,CSVLTVQNTEAFF
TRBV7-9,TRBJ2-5,CASSPILPLETQYF
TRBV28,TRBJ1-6,CASSPGTGTASPLHF
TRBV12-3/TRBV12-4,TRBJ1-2,CASSPGGGYGYTF
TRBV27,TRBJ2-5,CASSLGTTGETQYF
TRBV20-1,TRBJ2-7,CSAADSASSSEQYF
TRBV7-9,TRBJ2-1,CASSLIGDEQFF
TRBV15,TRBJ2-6,CATTPDLWSSGANVLTF
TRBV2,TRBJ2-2,CASESESGAIVTGELFF
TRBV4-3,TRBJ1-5,CASSQEREAGYQPQHF
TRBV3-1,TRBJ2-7,CASSLLTRTYEQYF
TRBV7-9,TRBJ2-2,CASIRANTGELFF
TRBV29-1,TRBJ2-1,CSVVAGDGEQFF
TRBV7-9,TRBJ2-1,CASSPRDPDDEQFF
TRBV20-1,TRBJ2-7,CSARDPTGGVYEQYF
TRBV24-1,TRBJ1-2,CATSDRDSAYGYTF
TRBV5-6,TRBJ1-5,CASSLGSGGNQPQHF
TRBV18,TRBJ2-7,CASSPGNSYEQYF
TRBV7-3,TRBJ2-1,CASSSTGSMVYEQFF
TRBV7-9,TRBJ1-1,CASSLNRNTEAFF
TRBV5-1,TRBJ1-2,CASSQTSTGFYGYTF
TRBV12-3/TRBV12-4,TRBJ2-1,CASSLGRRGNEQFF
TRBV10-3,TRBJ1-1,CAISGGQGINTEAFF
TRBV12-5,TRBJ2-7,CASGSGPNYEQYF
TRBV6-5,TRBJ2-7,CASSLGTFTYEQYF
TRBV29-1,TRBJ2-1,CSVEDQGRLAGLNEQFF
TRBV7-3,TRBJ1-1,CASSLNDREAFF
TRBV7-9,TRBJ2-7,CASSGRLAASYEQYF
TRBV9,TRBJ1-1,CASSPGMNTEAFF
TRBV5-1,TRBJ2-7,CASSFGTPTYEQYF
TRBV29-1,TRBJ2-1,CSAETSGTYLSYNEQFF
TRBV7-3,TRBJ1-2,CASSPTSGEYGYTF
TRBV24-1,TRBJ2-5,CATSDPKGGVLLETQYF
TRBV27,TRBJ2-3,CASSPRTGGVDTQYF
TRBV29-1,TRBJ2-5,CSALTREQETQYF
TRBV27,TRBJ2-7,CASSLRGASYEQYF
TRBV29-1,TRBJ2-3,CSVGRITDTQYF
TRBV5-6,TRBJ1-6,CASSRDGDYNSPLHF